This T cell receptor beta chain is drawn from a study of T cells in Graves' hyperthyroidism and ophthalmopathy. Study context: Peripheral blood was drawn at first diagnosis, prior to all treatment.

Study-wide results and limits: Median prediction lead before ophthalmopathy onset was 5 to 7.5 months with the model.

V shed 8 bases and J shed 3 bases, with 14 bases lying between them. Germline V lookup: CDR1 MDHEN, CDR2 SYDVKM. The CDR3 contains 14 residues. If no ophthalmopathy progression occurred within 18 months, Graves' hyperthyroidism was stable. Diagnostic decisions used clinical symptoms, serum thyroxine and TRAb, thyroid ultrasound and orbital computed tomography. This clonotype occurred many times. Its specificity is not known. Amplification of TCR beta CDR3 regions was performed using RNA transcripts as template. HTBI primers were the set used in a first-round RT-PCR of the TCR CDR3. TCRdb ran MiXCR on the multiplex PCR reads and lists one entry per CDR3 protein. Of 96,000 or so distinct CDR3 sequences listed, over 50% are singletons.

The chain recombines TRBV28 with TRBJ1-5; D might be TRBD1 (6 bases). The origin of this receptor is a woman aged 40 to 50 with Graves' hyperthyroidism. Sequenced: blood. The DNA for the CDR3 is TGTGCCAGCGGGCCGGGACACCACAATCAGCCCCAGCATTTT. Translated: CASGPGHHNQPQHF.